Listed here are 31 T cell receptor beta chains from one sample, sequenced in a study of blood T cell repertoires in COVID-19. The method was immunoSEQ multiplex PCR; TCRdb's version includes in-frame clones alone and lacks a portion of them. Of roughly 120,000 clones in the sample, around 90% were seen once. Specimen: peripheral blood. The receptors come from a man aged 50-59 years with active COVID-19.

The CDR3 protein is CASSVEREQYF. CDR3 coding DNA: TGTGCCAGCAGCGTAGAGCGCGAGCAGTACTTC. The genes are TRBV7-9 and TRBJ2-7; no firm D call. V lost 5 bases to trimming and J lost 6 bases, with 8 bases between them. The CDR3 is 11 amino acids. Germline-derived CDR1 and CDR2 are SEHNR and FQNEAQ (reference sequence).

A note on this clone: This sample also contains other DNA sequences that code for the same CDR3. The rearrangement joins TRBV18 to TRBJ1-5; TRBD1 aligns across 8 bases. The trim removed 4 bases at V and 2 bases at J, leaving 1 base unmatched. Germline V gives CDR1 KGHSH, CDR2 LQKENI. There are 14 residues in the CDR3. CDR3: CASSLGQGNQPQHF. The CDR3 DNA reads as TGTGCCAGCTCACTGGGACAGGGCAATCAGCCCCAGCATTTT.

The gene calls are TRBV5-1 and TRBJ1-1, with D unresolved. This CDR3 contains 13 residues. Germline V CDR1 and CDR2: SGHRS, YFSETQ. V lost 3 bases and J lost 6, with 12 bases in between. CDR3 region: CASSSRDQSEAFF. In DNA, the CDR3 is TGCGCCAGCAGCTCCCGCGATCAATCTGAAGCTTTCTTT.

The genes are TRBV7-2 and TRBJ2-5, with D perhaps TRBD1 (6 bases). The CDR3 has 11 residues. V was shortened by 7 bases and J by 4 bases, with 7 bases between the two germline ends. Germline V gene sequence: CDR1 SGHTA, CDR2 FQGNSA. The chain's CDR3 is CASKGVETQYF. DNA for the CDR3: TGTGCCAGCAAGGGGGTAGAGACCCAGTACTTC.

The chain couples TRBV6-1 to TRBJ1-4, with D possibly matching TRBD1 (6 bases). This CDR3 comprises 16 residues. V was pared by 2 bases and J by 4 bases, with 14 bases between. Germline V gene sequence: CDR1 MNHNS, CDR2 SASEGT. The CDR3 DNA follows: TGTGCCAGCAGTGAAAGTAGGGGGACGGTTAATGAAAAACTGTTTTTT. Translated, it gives CASSESRGTVNEKLFF.

The chain is built from TRBV27 and TRBJ2-4; 12 bases align to TRBD2. Germline-derived CDR1 and CDR2 are MNHEY and SMNVEV (reference sequence). After removal of 6 bases from V and 6 bases from J, the junction contained 3 bases not matched to a gene. The CDR3 spans 14 residues. The CDR3 loop reads CASRTSGRLNIQYF. Here the CDR3 DNA reads TGTGCCAGCAGAACTAGCGGGAGGTTAAACATTCAGTACTTC.

The CDR3 loop reads CASSTGGQGIGYTF. CDR3 nucleotides: TGTGCCAGCAGTACGGGGGGACAGGGGATTGGCTACACCTTC. The chain has TRBV6-5 and TRBJ1-2; 10 bases map to TRBD1. The junction had 7 bases not matched to a gene; V was cut back by 5 bases and J by 7 bases. CDR1 MNHEY and CDR2 SVGAGI come from the germline V gene. The CDR3 has 14 residues.

The chain couples TRBV18 to TRBJ1-1; TRBD1 is a possible D gene (6 bases). V lost 3 bases and J 1 base, leaving 9 bases between the germline ends. This CDR3 is 14 amino acids long. CDR1 is KGHSH, CDR2 LQKENI, per germline. The CDR3 DNA follows: TGTGCCAGCTCACCCCAGGGGCAGAACACTGAAGCTTTCTTT. Residues: CASSPQGQNTEAFF.

CDR3 residues: CASSQVGGDSYTF. CDR3 DNA: TGTGCCAGCAGCCAAGTCGGGGGGGACTCGTACACCTTC. The chain joins TRBV3-1 (or the pseudogene TRBV3-2) to TRBJ1-2, with D tentatively TRBD1 (5 bases). CDR1 and CDR2 from the germline V gene are LGHDT and YNNKEL (reference sequence). V was shortened by 1 base and J by 11 bases, with 14 bases between the two germline ends. This CDR3 comprises 13 residues.

V and J are TRBV10-3 and TRBJ2-5; TRBD1 might be the D (5 bases). This CDR3 is built from 13 residues. Germline CDR1 is ENHRY and CDR2 is SYGVKD. V was cut by 7 bases and J by 7 bases, with 16 bases left in between. The CDR3 protein is CAITRAPQGTQYF. CDR3 coding DNA: TGTGCCATCACCAGGGCTCCCCAGGGGACCCAGTACTTC.

This sequence joins TRBV6-6 and TRBJ2-7, with D maybe TRBD1 (5 bases). Germline CDR1 reads MNHNY; CDR2 reads SVGAGI (reference sequence). CDR3 length: 15 amino acids. V was shortened by 9 bases and J by 5 bases, with 23 bases between the two germline ends. The CDR3 region has the DNA TGTGCCAGTTCCCCAGGGTGGGGCGTAAAAAACGAGCAGTACTTC. Its protein is CASSPGWGVKNEQYF.

The chain employs TRBV18 and TRBJ2-7; 10 positions agree with TRBD1. The V gene end was trimmed by 1 base and the J gene end by 5 bases; junction bases not matched to a gene: 2. Germline lookup yields CDR1 KGHSH and CDR2 LQKENI. The CDR3 runs to 14 residues. CDR3: CASSPRTGGDEQYF. CDR3 sequence (DNA): TGTGCCAGCTCACCACGGACAGGGGGAGACGAGCAGTACTTC.

CDR3 protein: CASSLAGEGEQYV. The CDR3 DNA reads as TGTGCCAGCAGCTTAGCAGGGGAAGGAGAGCAGTACGTC. The chain links TRBV7-9 to TRBJ2-7; D possibly corresponds to TRBD1 (5 bases). The CDR3 length is 13 residues. Trimming cost V 0 bases and J 7 bases, with 10 bases left between them. CDR1 is SEHNR and CDR2 is FQNEAQ in the germline V gene (reference sequence).

This sequence joins TRBV29-1 and TRBJ2-1, with 12 bases identical to TRBD2. This CDR3 contains 19 residues. V dropped 1 base and J dropped 8; count of bases not matched to a gene: 18. From germline, CDR1 is SQVTM and CDR2 ANQGSEA. CDR3 in amino acids: CSVEVWTGKAGLAGHEQFF. CDR3 bases: TGCAGCGTTGAAGTCTGGACAGGCAAAGCGGGACTAGCGGGCCATGAGCAGTTCTTC.

V and J are TRBV11-2 and TRBJ1-1; weak D call: TRBD1 (6 bases). V lost 3 bases to trimming and J lost 1 base, with 18 bases between them. The CDR3 has 17 residues. Germline loops: CDR1 SGHAT, CDR2 FQNNGV. The DNA of the CDR3 is TGTGCCAGCAGCTTCTCCGGGACAAGGTTCCGGAACACTGAAGCTTTCTTT. Protein product: CASSFSGTRFRNTEAFF.

V and J are TRBV21-1 and TRBJ1-6; TRBD1, as called in the table, went unchecked against the DNA. TRBV21-1 is marked as a pseudogene. This CDR3 has 15 amino acids. CDR3 sequence reads: CASSSPDRARPTLHF. The CDR3, as DNA: TGTGCCAGCAGCTCCCCGGACAGGGCGCGACCCACCCTCCACTTT.

This chain connects TRBV6-5 to TRBJ2-1; tentative D call: TRBD1 (6 bases). CDR1 and CDR2 from the germline V gene are MNHEY and SVGAGI. V was shortened by 6 bases and J by 9 bases, with 18 bases between the two germline ends. This CDR3 contains 14 residues. The CDR3 protein is CASSPRGNRGEQFF. CDR3 in DNA: TGTGCCAGCAGCCCCAGGGGAAACCGGGGTGAGCAGTTCTTC.

The chain links TRBV6-5 to TRBJ1-2; 10 nucleotides match TRBD1. V shed 2 bases, J shed 8 bases, and the junction held 2 bases outside the gene matches. Germline V CDR1 and CDR2: MNHEY, SVGAGI. CDR3 size: 13 residues. The CDR3 DNA reads as TGTGCCAGCAGTTACGGGACAGGGGAGGGCTACACCTTC. Amino acids: CASSYGTGEGYTF.

The rearrangement joins TRBV7-6 to TRBJ2-7; D perhaps matches TRBD1 (6 bases). From germline, CDR1 is SGHVS and CDR2 FNYEAQ. The CDR3 contains 16 residues. V lost 6 bases to trimming and J lost 6 bases, with 24 bases between them. CDR3 nucleotides: TGTGCCAGCAGGGGAGAGAGGCAGGGGTCTCTCTGCGAGCAGTACGTC. Translating gives CASRGERQGSLCEQYV.

This clone was found a few times. The chain uses TRBV24-1 and TRBJ2-7; D unclear. The germline V and J ends were trimmed by 5 bases and 0 bases, with 7 bases remaining between them. The CDR3 is 13 residues long. Germline CDR1 and CDR2: KGHDR and SFDVKD. DNA for the CDR3: TGTGCCACCAGTGCCCGGAGCTCCTACGAGCAGTACGTC. It is translated as CATSARSSYEQYV.

This sequence joins TRBV13 and TRBJ2-3; D is possibly TRBD2 (7 bases). This CDR3 has 15 amino acids. Looked up from germline, CDR1 is PRHDT and CDR2 is FYEKMQ (reference sequence). Trimming cost V 1 base and J 5 bases, with 13 bases left between them. CDR3 protein: CASSLVGGARDTQYF. The CDR3 DNA reads TGTGCCAGCAGCTTAGTTGGGGGGGCAAGAGATACGCAGTATTTT.

This clone has only one observation. The chain uses TRBV3-1 (or the pseudogene TRBV3-2) and TRBJ1-2; D possibly corresponds to TRBD1 (6 bases). The V gene lost 4 bases and the J gene lost 0 bases, with 21 bases spanning the gap. The CDR3 has 18 amino acids. In germline, CDR1 is LGHDT, CDR2 YNNKEL (reference sequence). CDR3 loop: CASSLSRQDRDSNYGYTF. CDR3 in DNA: TGTGCCAGCAGCCTCTCCCGACAGGACAGAGATTCTAACTATGGCTACACCTTC.

J is TRBJ2-7 and V is TRBV30, with TRBD1 identical over 9 bases. Germline V gene sequence: CDR1 GTSNPN, CDR2 SVGIG (reference sequence). This CDR3 region has 14 residues. Trimming took 2 bases from V and 4 from J; bases not matched to a gene: 6. The DNA of the CDR3 is TGTGCCTGGAGTCGACAGGGGGGTGTATACGAGCAGTACGTC. Translation: CAWSRQGGVYEQYV.

The chain carries TRBV7-2 and TRBJ1-2, with D possibly being TRBD1 (5 bases). Germline-derived CDR1 and CDR2 are SGHTA and FQGNSA. CDR3 length: 14 residues. Trimming left V 3 bases short and J 8 bases short, with 16 bases between. The CDR3: CASSFDSSLDGYTF. The CDR3 nucleotides read TGTGCCAGCAGCTTTGACAGTTCCCTGGACGGCTACACCTTC.

The chain is built from TRBV27 and TRBJ2-7, with 9 bases that match TRBD1. Germline V gene data show CDR1 as MNHEY and CDR2 as SMNVEV (reference sequence). This CDR3 is built from 14 residues. With V trimmed by 0 bases and J by 6 bases, 3 bases remained unmatched. The CDR3 sequence: CASSLSGQGSEQYF. In DNA form, the CDR3 reads TGTGCCAGCAGTTTATCGGGACAGGGAAGCGAGCAGTACTTC.

This clone was observed a single time. This rearrangement joins TRBV7-6 to TRBJ2-3, with TRBD2 identical over 9 bases. Looked up from germline, CDR1 is SGHVS and CDR2 is FNYEAQ. The ends lost 2 bases at V and 4 bases at J; junction bases unmatched: 7. CDR3 length: 16 amino acids. The CDR3 bases are TGTGCCAGCAGCTTACCAGCGGGAGGAGGGGCAGATACGCAGTATTTT. Amino acid sequence: CASSLPAGGGADTQYF.

V gene TRBV12-3 or TRBV12-4 combines with J gene TRBJ1-2; tentative D call: TRBD1 (6 bases). The V and J ends lost 8 bases and 2 bases respectively, with 9 bases between them. This CDR3 has 12 residues. The CDR3 DNA is TGTGCCAGCGGGCAGGGGAACTATGGCTACACCTTC. Translating gives CASGQGNYGYTF.

This clone has only one observation. This chain joins TRBV19 and TRBJ1-5; D may be TRBD1 (5 bases). V gave up 4 bases and J gave up 4 bases, with 8 bases separating them. This CDR3 spans 13 amino acids. CDR1 is LNHDA, CDR2 SQIVND, per germline (reference sequence). The CDR3 bases are TGTGCCAGTAGTACAGGGAGGAATCAGCCCCAGCATTTT. Protein: CASSTGRNQPQHF. Drawing the rest from reference TRBV19 and TRBJ1-5, the complete variable domain is DGGITQSPKYLFRKEGQNVTLSCEQNLNHDAMYWYRQDPGQGLRLIYYSQIVNDFQKGDIAEGYSVSREKKESFPLTVTSAQKNPTAFYLCASSTGRNQPQHFGDGTRLSIL.

The J gene is TRBJ2-2, the V gene TRBV5-4; 10 positions match TRBD1. J gave up 5 bases and V 4 bases, and 11 bases lay outside the gene matches. The CDR3 loop spans 17 amino acids. CDR1 is SGHNT and CDR2 is YYREEE in the germline V gene (reference sequence). The chain's CDR3 is CASSRPGQGSPTGELFF. The CDR3 DNA follows: TGTGCCAGCAGCCGCCCGGGACAGGGGTCTCCTACCGGGGAGCTGTTTTTT.

V gene TRBV7-9 combines with J gene TRBJ2-1, with 8 bases lining up with TRBD2. Per the germline V gene, CDR1 is SEHNR and CDR2 is FQNEAQ (reference sequence). The CDR3 is 16 amino acids. The trim removed 0 bases at V and 8 bases at J, leaving 9 bases unmatched. CDR3 sequence: CASSLARGSGVYEQFF. CDR3 nucleotides: TGTGCCAGCAGCTTAGCGCGGGGTAGCGGGGTTTATGAGCAGTTCTTC.

V is TRBV11-2 and J is TRBJ2-1; TRBD2 agrees at 8 bases. After removal of 5 bases from V and 6 bases from J, the junction contained 9 bases not matched to a gene. Germline V CDR1 and CDR2: SGHAT, FQNNGV. The CDR3 is 15 residues long. The CDR3 sequence: CASSQTAGEINEQFF. CDR3 sequence (DNA): TGTGCCAGCAGCCAGACAGCGGGGGAAATCAATGAGCAGTTCTTC.